The entry below gives a single TCR beta chain sequence along with its context. This entry comes from a study of blood T cell repertoires in COVID-19. This CDR3 contains 15 residues. CDR1 SGHVS and CDR2 FQNEAQ come from the germline V gene. V lost 5 bases, J lost 2 bases, and 15 bases lay in between. In the original analysis: Amplifying reference gene primers gave estimates of nucleated cell counts. Profiling relied on immunoSEQ multiplex PCR, and the TCRdb table lists in-frame clones only, not all of them. V and J calls and clone size are those listed in that table; D and trimming were worked out from the DNA. The sample has 80,000 to 90,000 clones; around 80% are singletons.

The gene calls are TRBV7-8 and TRBJ2-5; D gene unclear. Sequencing was performed on peripheral blood. This receptor was taken from a woman older than 75 with acute or convalescent COVID-19. Written as DNA, the CDR3 is TGTGCCAGCAGCAACCTCGCGCACGCACAAGAGACCCAGTACTTC. Its protein product is CASSNLAHAQETQYF.